In its sample, the clone carrying this T cell receptor (beta chain) was seen a few times. Its antigen is unknown. Each CDR3 protein is one row after TCRdb ran MiXCR on the 5' RACE reads. The sample gives 250,000 to 400,000 distinct CDR3 sequences, over 4% of which show up once; approximately 25% is in the top ten. V lost 0 bases and J 1 base, leaving 12 bases between the germline ends. CDR3 length: 15 residues. Germline-derived CDR1 and CDR2 are DFQATT and SNEGSKA (reference sequence). This record belongs to a study of T cells after yellow fever vaccination. Study-wide findings and caveats: A limited proportion of clonotypes was detected within both the CD4 and CD8 compartments. Most primary-vaccination clones recurred post-booster (roughly 96% CD4, just over 85% CD8). Abundant clonotypes from the bulk population could get into FACS-sorted repertoires as contaminants.

The V call is TRBV20-1, the J call TRBJ2-5; D might be TRBD1 (5 bases). The TCR sequence derives from a man in his late teens or twenties who received the YFV17D yellow fever vaccine. The material was PBMCs, obtained 5 days after the yellow fever booster vaccination. The CDR3 sequence: CSARDRVRAQETQYF. CDR3 nucleotide sequence: TGCAGTGCTAGAGATCGCGTCAGGGCCCAAGAGACCCAGTACTTC.